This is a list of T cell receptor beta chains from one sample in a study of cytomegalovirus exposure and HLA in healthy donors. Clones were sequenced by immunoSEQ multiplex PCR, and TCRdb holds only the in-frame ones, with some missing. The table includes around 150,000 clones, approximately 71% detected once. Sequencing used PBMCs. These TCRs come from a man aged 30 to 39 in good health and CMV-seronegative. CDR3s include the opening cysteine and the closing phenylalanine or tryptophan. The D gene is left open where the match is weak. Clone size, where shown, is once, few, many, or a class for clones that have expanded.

cdr3_aa: CASSFSVRTEAFF
cdr3_nt: TGTGCCAGCAGTTTCAGTGTTCGCACTGAAGCTTTCTTT
v_call: TRBV28
clone_size: few
d_call: .
j_call: TRBJ1-1

cdr3_aa: CASRADSGEDEQYF
cdr3_nt: TGTGCCAGCAGAGCGGACAGTGGCGAGGACGAGCAGTACTTC
v_call: TRBV2
clone_size: .
d_call: .
j_call: TRBJ2-7

cdr3_aa: CASSLNRRDTSYEQYF
cdr3_nt: TGCGCCAGCAGCTTGAATCGCCGGGACACCTCCTACGAGCAGTACTTC
v_call: TRBV5-1
clone_size: .
d_call: .
j_call: TRBJ2-7

cdr3_aa: CASSDLRGKDGELFF
cdr3_nt: TGCGCCAGCAGCGACCTCAGGGGAAAGGACGGGGAGCTGTTTTTT
v_call: TRBV5-1
clone_size: .
d_call: .
j_call: TRBJ2-2

cdr3_aa: CASSLVPAGELFF
cdr3_nt: TGTGCCAGCAGCCTAGTTCCGGCCGGGGAGCTGTTTTTT
v_call: TRBV6-6
clone_size: once
d_call: .
j_call: TRBJ2-2

cdr3_aa: CASSEGLAGERYEQYF
cdr3_nt: TGTGCCAGCAGTGAAGGACTAGCGGGAGAGCGGTACGAGCAGTACTTC
v_call: TRBV6-1
clone_size: .
d_call: TRBD2
j_call: TRBJ2-7

cdr3_aa: CASSLGGDSYYEQYF
cdr3_nt: TGCGCCAGCAGCTTGGGGGGGGACAGTTACTACGAGCAGTACTTC
v_call: TRBV5-1
clone_size: .
d_call: .
j_call: TRBJ2-7

cdr3_aa: CASSPWTGEETQYF
cdr3_nt: TGTGCCAGCAGCCCCTGGACAGGGGAGGAGACCCAGTACTTC
v_call: TRBV6-5
clone_size: .
d_call: TRBD1
j_call: TRBJ2-5

cdr3_aa: CASSIGGSGNYEQYF
cdr3_nt: TGTGCCAGTAGTATAGGGGGTAGCGGGAACTACGAGCAGTACTTC
v_call: TRBV19
clone_size: .
d_call: TRBD2
j_call: TRBJ2-7

cdr3_aa: CASSPAPGLKSRETQYF
cdr3_nt: TGTGCCAGCAGCCCCGCCCCGGGACTCAAATCGAGAGAGACCCAGTACTTC
v_call: TRBV7-8
clone_size: .
d_call: .
j_call: TRBJ2-5

cdr3_aa: CASSSYGTSPETQYF
cdr3_nt: TGTGCCAGCAGCTCCTACGGGACTAGCCCCGAGACCCAGTACTTC
v_call: TRBV7-9
clone_size: once
d_call: TRBD2
j_call: TRBJ2-5

cdr3_aa: CASSVAGGGELFF
cdr3_nt: TGTGCCAGCAGCGTAGCCGGGGGGGGAGAGCTGTTTTTT
v_call: TRBV9
clone_size: .
d_call: TRBD2
j_call: TRBJ2-2

cdr3_aa: CASSPQLANEKLFF
cdr3_nt: TGTGCCAGCAGCCCTCAGTTGGCTAATGAAAAACTGTTTTTT
v_call: TRBV28
clone_size: .
d_call: .
j_call: TRBJ1-4

cdr3_aa: CASSHRDRVTDTQYF
cdr3_nt: TGTGCCAGCAGCCACCGGGACAGGGTTACAGATACGCAGTATTTT
v_call: TRBV13
clone_size: .
d_call: TRBD1
j_call: TRBJ2-3

cdr3_aa: CSVEEGGYNEQFF
cdr3_nt: TGCAGCGTTGAAGAGGGAGGCTACAATGAGCAGTTCTTC
v_call: TRBV29-1
clone_size: .
d_call: .
j_call: TRBJ2-1

cdr3_aa: CASTRSEFPYEQYF
cdr3_nt: TGTGCCAGCACCCGATCGGAGTTCCCCTACGAGCAGTACTTC
v_call: TRBV27
clone_size: .
d_call: .
j_call: TRBJ2-7

cdr3_aa: CASRRQYQETQYF
cdr3_nt: TGTGCCAGCAGACGACAGTACCAAGAGACCCAGTACTTC
v_call: TRBV6-1
clone_size: once
d_call: .
j_call: TRBJ2-5

cdr3_aa: CASSPDGAPNTEAFF
cdr3_nt: TGTGCCAGCTCACCCGATGGGGCACCGAACACTGAAGCTTTCTTT
v_call: TRBV18
clone_size: .
d_call: .
j_call: TRBJ1-1

cdr3_aa: CASSPLAGLYNEQFF
cdr3_nt: TGTGCCAGCAGCCCTCTAGCGGGACTTTACAATGAGCAGTTCTTC
v_call: TRBV27
clone_size: .
d_call: TRBD2
j_call: TRBJ2-1

cdr3_aa: CASNGKGAIYEQFF
cdr3_nt: TGTGCCAGCAACGGGAAGGGGGCTATATATGAGCAGTTCTTC
v_call: TRBV14
clone_size: .
d_call: TRBD1
j_call: TRBJ2-1

cdr3_aa: CASRLDRVNQPQHF
cdr3_nt: TGTGCCAGCAGGTTAGACAGGGTTAATCAGCCCCAGCATTTT
v_call: TRBV28
clone_size: .
d_call: TRBD1
j_call: TRBJ1-5

cdr3_aa: CASSFNSGANVLTF
cdr3_nt: TGTGCCAGCAGCTTTAACTCTGGGGCCAACGTCCTGACTTTC
v_call: TRBV7-8
clone_size: few
d_call: .
j_call: TRBJ2-6

cdr3_aa: CASSSGDGTDTQYF
cdr3_nt: TGTGCCAGCAGCTCAGGGGACGGCACAGATACGCAGTATTTT
v_call: TRBV6-6
clone_size: few
d_call: .
j_call: TRBJ2-3

cdr3_aa: CASSPRLFRETSTDTQYF
cdr3_nt: TGCGCCAGCAGCCCAAGACTATTTAGAGAGACTAGCACAGATACGCAGTATTTT
v_call: TRBV4-1
clone_size: .
d_call: .
j_call: TRBJ2-3

cdr3_aa: CASIRPTGGDYEQYF
cdr3_nt: TGTGCCAGCATAAGGCCGACAGGGGGGGACTACGAGCAGTACTTC
v_call: TRBV2
clone_size: .
d_call: TRBD1
j_call: TRBJ2-7

cdr3_aa: CASSSGLAGYNEQFF
cdr3_nt: TGTGCCAGCAGTTCCGGACTAGCGGGATACAATGAGCAGTTCTTC
v_call: TRBV27
clone_size: .
d_call: TRBD2
j_call: TRBJ2-1

cdr3_aa: CASSRTGEITGELFF
cdr3_nt: TGTGCCAGCAGCAGGACAGGGGAAATTACCGGGGAGCTGTTTTTT
v_call: TRBV6-5
clone_size: .
d_call: TRBD1
j_call: TRBJ2-2

cdr3_aa: CASSSPTGGKETQYF
cdr3_nt: TGTGCCAGCAGTTCTCCGACAGGGGGGAAAGAGACCCAGTACTTC
v_call: TRBV28
clone_size: .
d_call: TRBD1
j_call: TRBJ2-5

cdr3_aa: CASSVDGRRDNEQFF
cdr3_nt: TGTGCCAGCAGCGTAGACGGGAGGAGAGACAATGAGCAGTTCTTC
v_call: TRBV9
clone_size: .
d_call: TRBD2
j_call: TRBJ2-1

cdr3_aa: CAWTLETLGDEQYF
cdr3_nt: TGTGCCTGGACACTCGAGACCTTAGGAGACGAGCAGTACTTC
v_call: TRBV30
clone_size: once
d_call: .
j_call: TRBJ2-7

cdr3_aa: CAWSGGGGPGDTEAFF
cdr3_nt: TGTGCCTGGAGTGGAGGGGGGGGTCCTGGGGACACTGAAGCTTTCTTT
v_call: TRBV30
clone_size: .
d_call: .
j_call: TRBJ1-1

cdr3_aa: CASSPVGRKKETQYF
cdr3_nt: TGTGCCAGCAGCCCGGTTGGCAGGAAAAAAGAGACCCAGTACTTC
v_call: TRBV5-4
clone_size: once
d_call: .
j_call: TRBJ2-5

cdr3_aa: CASSLTSGANTDTQYF
cdr3_nt: TGTGCCAGCAGCTTAACAAGCGGGGCCAACACAGATACGCAGTATTTT
v_call: TRBV7-3
clone_size: .
d_call: TRBD2
j_call: TRBJ2-3

cdr3_aa: CASSWTGLAGNNEQFF
cdr3_nt: TGTGCCAGCAGTTGGACTGGACTAGCGGGGAACAATGAGCAGTTCTTC
v_call: TRBV11-2
clone_size: few
d_call: TRBD2
j_call: TRBJ2-1

cdr3_aa: CASSIDGTGYNEQFF
cdr3_nt: TGTGCCAGTAGTATAGATGGGACAGGATACAATGAGCAGTTCTTC
v_call: TRBV19
clone_size: .
d_call: TRBD1
j_call: TRBJ2-1

cdr3_aa: CSVRGTSDAEAFF
cdr3_nt: TGCAGCGTGCGGGGGACTTCCGACGCTGAAGCTTTCTTT
v_call: TRBV29-1
clone_size: .
d_call: .
j_call: TRBJ1-1

cdr3_aa: CASCLGGRTYNEQFF
cdr3_nt: TGCGCCAGCTGCCTGGGAGGGCGTACCTACAATGAGCAGTTCTTC
v_call: TRBV5-1
clone_size: once
d_call: TRBD2
j_call: TRBJ2-1

cdr3_aa: CASSTTRQGKEGEAFF
cdr3_nt: TGTGCCAGTAGTACTACGAGACAGGGAAAGGAGGGTGAAGCTTTCTTT
v_call: TRBV19
clone_size: .
d_call: TRBD1
j_call: TRBJ1-1

cdr3_aa: CASSLVLDTGELFF
cdr3_nt: TGTGCCAGCAGCTTAGTCTTGGACACCGGGGAGCTGTTTTTT
v_call: TRBV6-1
clone_size: .
d_call: .
j_call: TRBJ2-2

cdr3_aa: CASSILHQPQHF
cdr3_nt: TGTGCCAGTAGTATTCTACATCAGCCCCAGCATTTT
v_call: TRBV19
clone_size: .
d_call: .
j_call: TRBJ1-5

cdr3_aa: CASSIQVATNEKLFF
cdr3_nt: TGTGCCAGTAGTATACAGGTTGCAACTAATGAAAAACTGTTTTTT
v_call: TRBV19
clone_size: .
d_call: .
j_call: TRBJ1-4

cdr3_aa: CASSLEGSGRWTDTQYF
cdr3_nt: TGTGCCAGCAGCTTAGAGGGGAGCGGGAGGTGGACAGATACGCAGTATTTT
v_call: TRBV7-2
clone_size: once
d_call: TRBD2
j_call: TRBJ2-3

cdr3_aa: CASSSSGQNYGYTF
cdr3_nt: TGTGCCAGCAGTTCCTCCGGACAGAACTATGGCTACACCTTC
v_call: TRBV28
clone_size: .
d_call: .
j_call: TRBJ1-2

cdr3_aa: CASRPQGVSTEAFF
cdr3_nt: TGTGCCAGCAGGCCACAGGGGGTATCCACTGAAGCTTTCTTT
v_call: TRBV6-1
clone_size: .
d_call: TRBD1
j_call: TRBJ1-1

cdr3_aa: CASISGRSRGETQYF
cdr3_nt: TGCGCCAGCATTAGCGGGAGGTCGAGAGGAGAGACCCAGTACTTC
v_call: TRBV5-1
clone_size: few
d_call: TRBD2
j_call: TRBJ2-5

cdr3_aa: CASGLGLAGGDTQYF
cdr3_nt: TGTGCTAGTGGTTTGGGTCTAGCGGGAGGGGATACGCAGTATTTT
v_call: TRBV12-5
clone_size: .
d_call: TRBD2
j_call: TRBJ2-3

cdr3_aa: CASSYDRDYEQYF
cdr3_nt: TGTGCCAGCAGTTACGACAGGGACTACGAGCAGTACTTC
v_call: TRBV6-5
clone_size: .
d_call: TRBD1
j_call: TRBJ2-7

cdr3_aa: CASSPHGRPTPTNEKLFF
cdr3_nt: TGTGCCAGCAGCCCACATGGCAGGCCAACGCCAACTAATGAAAAACTGTTTTTT
v_call: TRBV4-2
clone_size: .
d_call: .
j_call: TRBJ1-4

cdr3_aa: CSAGRTSGRRANIQYF
cdr3_nt: TGCAGCGCGGGACGGACTAGCGGGAGGAGAGCGAACATTCAGTACTTC
v_call: TRBV29-1
clone_size: .
d_call: TRBD2
j_call: TRBJ2-4